This T cell receptor beta chain was captured in a study of cytomegalovirus exposure and HLA in healthy donors. Whole-study results and caveats: Of the V segments, some could not be distinguished, including TRBV6-2 and TRBV6-3, and were excluded. It was shown in a later analysis that HLA-associated TCR beta chains were more clonally expanded than other, equally common chains. The sole available immune exposure information was CMV serostatus. For most subjects, TCR beta sequences were reported to predict HLA-A and HLA-B alleles with accuracy.

The V gene's germline CDR1 is MNHNS and CDR2 SASEGT. This CDR3 contains 14 residues. With 4 bases removed from V and 0 bases from J, the gap between germline ends came to 9 bases. Points on this clone: Its antigen remains unidentified.

PCR was performed using 60 Vbeta and 13 Jbeta primers. Data came from immunoSEQ multiplex PCR; TCRdb stores just in-frame clones and leaves some out. This sample has around 180,000 clones; less than 75% occur once, and the top ten carry around 1.5%. This clonotype originated in a girl aged 10-17 years in good health and CMV-seronegative. V and J are TRBV6-1 and TRBJ1-1, with D unclear. Specimen: PBMCs. The CDR3 region has the DNA TGTGCCAGCAGTGCCGGGAACATGAACACTGAAGCTTTCTTT. This sequence encodes CASSAGNMNTEAFF.